The 19 T cell receptor beta chains below come from one sample, sequenced in a study of blood T cell repertoires in COVID-19. Repertoires were generated with immunoSEQ multiplex PCR, while TCRdb's copy carries only in-frame clones and drops some. The sample holds about 100,000 clones; 86% are singletons and the top ten take approximately 12%. Sequencing was carried out using peripheral blood. The receptors come from a woman aged 55-69 years in a cohort sampled during active or convalescent COVID-19.

This clone was seen just once. The rearrangement uses TRBV9 and TRBJ2-3; 12 positions match TRBD2. The trim removed 4 bases at V and 5 bases at J, leaving 8 bases unmatched. Germline V gives CDR1 SGDLS, CDR2 YYNGEE. The CDR3 totals 16 residues. This chain's CDR3 is CASSPRTSGTVDTQYF. CDR3 nucleotides: TGTGCCAGCAGCCCCCGGACTAGCGGGACGGTAGATACGCAGTATTTT.

V usage is TRBV28 and J usage is TRBJ2-2, with D perhaps TRBD2 (6 bases). V lost 2 bases and J lost 8, with 15 bases in between. CDR1 and CDR2 (germline): MDHEN, SYDVKM. The CDR3 is 15 residues long. Here the CDR3 DNA reads TGTGCCAGCAGTTTAGGACGGCAGGGAGGAGGGGAGCTGTTTTTT. It translates to CASSLGRQGGGELFF.

The rearrangement uses TRBV20-1 and TRBJ1-6; the D is unclear. V dropped 1 base and J dropped 16 bases, with 11 bases sitting between them. This CDR3 has 11 residues. CDR1 is DFQATT and CDR2 is SNEGSKA in the germline V gene (reference sequence). CDR3 sequence (DNA): TGCAGTGCTAGAGGCGGCAGTCTACTCCACTTT. Its translation is CSARGGSLLHF.

V and J are TRBV11-2 and TRBJ1-1, with unresolved D. Germline values: CDR1 SGHAT, CDR2 FQNNGV. V lost 4 bases and J lost 7, with 10 bases in between. The length of the CDR3 is 12 residues. In DNA form, the CDR3 reads TGTGCCAGCAGCTCCTCTTTTAGTGAAGCTTTCTTT. Protein sequence: CASSSSFSEAFF.

The chain carries TRBV6-6 and TRBJ1-3; 8 bases agree with TRBD1. Trimming removed 6 bases from V and 4 bases from J; junction bases left unmatched: 8. Germline-derived CDR1 and CDR2 are MNHNY and SVGAGI (reference sequence). CDR3 length: 15 amino acids. CDR3 DNA: TGTGCCAGCAGGGGGACAGGCTTCGTAGGAAACACCATATATTTT. Translating gives CASRGTGFVGNTIYF.

Only a few counts were recorded for this clone. This sequence joins TRBV29-1 and TRBJ1-1; TRBD1 matches at 10 bases. V lost 4 bases and J lost 6; bases outside the gene matches: 8. CDR1 and CDR2 from the germline V gene are SQVTM and ANQGSEA. The CDR3 is 14 residues long. For the CDR3, the DNA is TGCAGCGTTGGAGGGACAGGGGCTACCTCTGAAGCTTTCTTT. Its protein product is CSVGGTGATSEAFF.

The chain joins TRBV15 to TRBJ1-2, with a tentative D call TRBD1 (5 bases). Germline V gene data show CDR1 as LNHNV and CDR2 as YYDKDF (reference sequence). V was shortened by 3 bases and J by 3 bases, with 11 bases between the two germline ends. The CDR3 covers 14 residues. The CDR3 DNA follows: TGTGCCACCAGCAGCGGCAGGGCGGACTATGGCTACACCTTC. Protein: CATSSGRADYGYTF. Full variable domain (rest looked up from reference TRBV15 and TRBJ1-2): DAMVIQNPRYQVTQFGKPVTLSCSQTLNHNVMYWYQQKSSQAPKLLFHYYDKDFNNEADTPDNFQSRRPNTSFCFLDIRSPGLGDTAMYLCATSSGRADYGYTFGSGTRLTVV.

This clone was counted a few times. Here the CDR3 DNA reads TGTGCCAGCAGGACAGGGGGCTCCTATGGCTACACCTTC. Translated: CASRTGGSYGYTF. The chain links TRBV7-2 to TRBJ1-2, with 10 bases aligning to TRBD1. V trimming: 6 bases; J trimming: 4 bases; junction bases outside the gene matches: 2. The CDR3 is 13 residues long. Looked up from germline, CDR1 is SGHTA and CDR2 is FQGNSA.

The genes are TRBV5-5 and TRBJ2-7; weak D call: TRBD1 (5 bases). CDR3 length: 14 amino acids. V was trimmed by 4 bases and J by 3 bases, leaving 14 bases between them. Looked up from germline, CDR1 is SGHKS and CDR2 is YYEKEE (reference sequence). The CDR3 is CASSELTGYYEQYF. The DNA for the CDR3 is TGTGCCAGCAGCGAATTAACAGGATACTACGAGCAGTACTTC.

CDR3 in DNA: TGCAGTGACAGGGCGGCAGATACGCAGTATTTT. Residues: CSDRAADTQYF. This rearrangement joins TRBV20-1 to TRBJ2-3; weak D call: TRBD1 (6 bases). The ends were cut back, 7 bases at V and 4 bases at J, with 9 bases in the middle. Germline values: CDR1 DFQATT, CDR2 SNEGSKA (reference sequence). This CDR3 is built from 11 residues.

The chain has TRBV5-4 and TRBJ1-1; tentatively, D is TRBD1 (5 bases). V shed 4 bases and J shed 7 bases, with 20 bases lying between them. The V gene's germline CDR1 is SGHNT and CDR2 YYREEE (reference sequence). The CDR3 runs 15 residues. The CDR3 loop reads CASSPSGGRGDEAFF. CDR3 in DNA: TGTGCCAGCAGCCCCTCCGGAGGGAGGGGAGATGAAGCTTTCTTT.

The V gene is TRBV7-2, the J gene TRBJ2-1; possibly TRBD1 for D (5 bases). Trimming left V 5 bases short and J 0 bases short, with 11 bases between. Germline assignment: CDR1 SGHTA and CDR2 FQGNSA. This CDR3 is built from 15 residues. The chain's CDR3 is CASSDEGASYNEQFF. The DNA for the CDR3 is TGTGCCAGCAGCGACGAAGGGGCCTCCTACAATGAGCAGTTCTTC.

The rearrangement links TRBV18 to TRBJ2-7, with 10 bases fitting TRBD2. The J segment lost 3 bases and the V segment lost 6 bases, leaving 14 bases of the junction unmatched. Germline CDR1 is KGHSH and CDR2 is LQKENI. The CDR3 sequence is 17 residues long. CDR3 coding DNA: TGTGCCAGCTCTTCTAGCGGGAGACTCTCAACTGACTACGAGCAGTACTTC. Translation: CASSSSGRLSTDYEQYF. The whole variable domain, remainder taken from reference TRBV18 and TRBJ2-7, is NAGVMQNPRHLVRRRGQEARLRCSPMKGHSHVYWYRQLPEEGLKFMVYLQKENIIDESGMPKERFSAEFPKEGPSILRIQQVVRGDSAAYFCASSSSGRLSTDYEQYFGPGTRLTVT.

The chain recombines TRBV4-1 with TRBJ2-7; 9 bases map to TRBD2. The J segment lost 0 bases and the V segment lost 1 base, leaving 4 bases of the junction unmatched. Germline lookup yields CDR1 MGHRA and CDR2 YSYEKL. This CDR3 has 16 amino acids. CDR3 DNA sequence: TGCGCCAGCAGCCAAGGCGGGGGGGGGAGCTCCTACGAGCAGTACTTC. Translated, it gives CASSQGGGGSSYEQYF.

The chain couples TRBV6-5 to TRBJ2-1; perhaps TRBD2 as D (6 bases). The CDR3 totals 14 residues. In germline, CDR1 is MNHEY, CDR2 SVGAGI. V was cut by 7 bases and J by 2 bases, with 12 bases left in between. The CDR3 spells CASISGLPYNEQFF. The CDR3 nucleotides read TGTGCCAGCATAAGCGGGTTGCCCTACAATGAGCAGTTCTTC.

This chain uses TRBV3-1 (or the pseudogene TRBV3-2) with TRBJ1-1; possible D gene TRBD1, 6 bases. The V gene lost 4 bases and the J gene lost 8 bases, with 11 bases spanning the gap. The V gene's germline CDR1 is LGHDT and CDR2 YNNKEL (reference sequence). The CDR3 is 12 amino acids. The CDR3: CASSRGGREAFF. DNA of the CDR3: TGTGCCAGCAGCCGGGGGGGCCGCGAAGCTTTCTTT.

The V and J genes are TRBV29-1 and TRBJ2-1, with TRBD2 matching 13 bases. Germline trimming cut 6 bases from V and 0 bases from J; bases unmatched to any gene: 5. This CDR3 has 16 amino acids. Germline V gene data show CDR1 as SQVTM and CDR2 as ANQGSEA. CDR3 region: CSVGTSGASSYNEQFF. In nucleotides, the CDR3 is TGCAGCGTCGGGACTAGCGGGGCCAGCTCCTACAATGAGCAGTTCTTC.

The rearrangement uses TRBV11-2 and TRBJ1-6, with TRBD1 identical over 8 bases. Germline V lookup: CDR1 SGHAT, CDR2 FQNNGV. V dropped 3 bases and J dropped 7; count of bases not matched to a gene: 2. This CDR3 contains 14 residues. CDR3 sequence: CASSLQGANSPLHF. CDR3 bases: TGTGCCAGCAGCTTGCAGGGGGCCAATTCACCCCTCCACTTT.

The genes are TRBV9 and TRBJ1-2; D remains ambiguous. The germline CDR1 and CDR2 sequences are SGDLS and YYNGEE. The CDR3 is made up of 15 amino acids. V was clipped by 4 bases and J by 5 bases, with 18 bases between them. CDR3 sequence (DNA): TGTGCCAGCAGCTCGCGGATCGACGGAGCGTATGGCTACACCTTC. Protein sequence: CASSSRIDGAYGYTF.